The 9 T cell receptor beta chains below come from one sample, sequenced in a study of blood T cell repertoires in COVID-19. Sequenced by immunoSEQ multiplex PCR; TCRdb stores in-frame clones only, minus some. The sample includes about 180,000 clones, approximately 87% of them seen just once. The sample consisted of peripheral blood. Receptors were obtained from a middle-aged man with active or convalescent COVID-19.

The V gene is TRBV15, the J gene TRBJ1-1; 9 nucleotides match TRBD1. J lost 1 base, V lost 3 bases, and 3 bases had no gene match. CDR1 and CDR2 (germline): LNHNV, YYDKDF (reference sequence). This CDR3 has 15 residues. In DNA, the CDR3 is TGTGCCACCAGCAGCATGACAGGGGGGAACACTGAAGCTTTCTTT. Translated: CATSSMTGGNTEAFF.

The chain combines TRBV28 with TRBJ2-7, with TRBD1 identical over 8 bases. Unmatched junction bases numbered 4, after V lost 6 bases and J lost 3 bases. Looked up from germline, CDR1 is MDHEN and CDR2 is SYDVKM. There are 13 residues in the CDR3. Written as DNA, the CDR3 is TGTGCCAGCAGACAGGGGGTTTACTACGAGCAGTACTTC. Protein product: CASRQGVYYEQYF.

This rearrangement joins TRBV3-1 (or the pseudogene TRBV3-2) to TRBJ2-5; no reliable D call. There are 12 residues in the CDR3. Germline loops: CDR1 LGHDT, CDR2 YNNKEL (reference sequence). The V end was cut by 6 bases, the J end by 1 base, with 6 bases between. CDR3 protein: CASSRVQETQYF. CDR3 coding DNA: TGTGCCAGCAGTCGGGTCCAAGAGACCCAGTACTTC.

The V and J genes are TRBV5-6 and TRBJ1-1; D gene unclear. Per the germline V gene, CDR1 is SGHDT and CDR2 is YYEEEE. This CDR3 is built from 13 residues. Trimming cost V 4 bases and J 3 bases, with 10 bases left between them. This CDR3 is CASSHRHDTEAFF. As DNA, the CDR3 is TGTGCCAGCAGCCATCGACATGACACTGAAGCTTTCTTT.

V usage is TRBV27 and J usage is TRBJ1-1; the match to TRBD1 covers 11 bases. Germline values: CDR1 MNHEY, CDR2 SMNVEV (reference sequence). The CDR3 totals 14 residues. The V and J ends lost 2 bases and 4 bases, in that order; junction bases with no gene match: 0. In DNA form, the CDR3 reads TGTGCCAGCAGTTTAGGGACAGGGGGCACTGAAGCTTTCTTT. This encodes CASSLGTGGTEAFF.

The CDR3 DNA is TGTGCCAGCAGCCCGGACAGGGCTCCTGGGGCCGGGGAGCTGTTTTTT. Its protein is CASSPDRAPGAGELFF. The gene calls are TRBV7-9 and TRBJ2-2; TRBD1 matches 8 bases. The CDR3 consists of 16 residues. V was pared by 5 bases and J by 6 bases, with 11 bases of the junction left unmatched. The V gene's germline CDR1 is SEHNR and CDR2 FQNEAQ (reference sequence).

This chain joins TRBV2 and TRBJ2-2, with D possibly being TRBD1 (6 bases). The CDR3 sequence is 13 residues long. Germline V gene lookup returns CDR1 SNHLY and CDR2 FYNNEI. V was cut by 8 bases and J by 5 bases, with 12 bases left in between. CDR3 nucleotides: TGTGCCAGCTCCAACAGGGAAACCGGGGAGCTGTTTTTT. Protein: CASSNRETGELFF.

J is TRBJ2-6 and V is TRBV4-2; possibly TRBD1 for D (5 bases). Per the germline V gene, CDR1 is LGHNA and CDR2 is YNFKEQ. The CDR3 runs 16 residues. V lost 6 bases to trimming and J lost 0 bases, with 12 bases between them. CDR3 nucleotides: TGTGCCAGCAGACGTACAGGTAACTCTGGGGCCAACGTCCTGACTTTC. Translating gives CASRRTGNSGANVLTF.

The chain carries TRBV5-6 and TRBJ1-2; 9 nucleotides agree with TRBD1. Germline trimming cut 4 bases from V and 4 bases from J; bases unmatched to any gene: 14. CDR1 and CDR2 from the germline V gene are SGHDT and YYEEEE. This CDR3 spans 17 amino acids. CDR3 nucleotides: TGTGCCAGCAGCCCCCGGGACAGGGAAGTTCCGATCTATGGCTACACCTTC. It yields the protein CASSPRDREVPIYGYTF.